This TCR beta chain was found in a study of response to subunit inactivated influenza vaccine (dated by TCRdb to between 2018 and 2020). With regard to the full study: The study used deep quantitative T cell receptor repertoire profiling to track responses to a trivalent subunit inactivated influenza vaccine.

Looking up the germline V gene yields CDR1 SQVTM and CDR2 ANQGSEA. Trimmed from V: 7 bases; trimmed from J: 0 bases; junction bases lacking a gene match: 7. The CDR3 has 15 amino acids, counting the end cysteine and phenylalanine. Of the read, only the CDR3 DNA is kept; its 45 bases are in frame from base 1. The library relied on RT-PCR. The sequencer was an Illumina HiSeq 2500. TCRdb reprocessing: public reads trimmed at Q25 with fastp, clones called with MiXCR, in-frame beta chains kept. Rows are combined by CDR3 protein, so each entry shows the most common genes and DNA. The sample includes roughly 700,000 distinct CDR3 sequences, with about 15% observed a single time. Around 7% of the sample belongs to the ten largest clones. A note on this clonotype: Its recognized antigen is unknown. The record has no base qualities; no much larger clone is one base away.

Overall study results and their limits: It was suggested by the authors that each seasonal influenza vaccination may recruit only a limited number of new T cells.

The sequences come from PBMCs from blood, collected around 15 days before vaccination. The chain couples TRBV29-1 to TRBJ2-2; TRBD1 matches 8 bases in the middle. The clonotype originates from a man aged 50-60 years who received an inactivated influenza vaccine. Donor details come from another sample of the same person, matched by shared clones. CDR3 loop: CSGRSGGANTGELFF. The nucleotides read TGCAGCGGACGGTCAGGGGGCGCGAACACCGGGGAGCTGTTTTTT.